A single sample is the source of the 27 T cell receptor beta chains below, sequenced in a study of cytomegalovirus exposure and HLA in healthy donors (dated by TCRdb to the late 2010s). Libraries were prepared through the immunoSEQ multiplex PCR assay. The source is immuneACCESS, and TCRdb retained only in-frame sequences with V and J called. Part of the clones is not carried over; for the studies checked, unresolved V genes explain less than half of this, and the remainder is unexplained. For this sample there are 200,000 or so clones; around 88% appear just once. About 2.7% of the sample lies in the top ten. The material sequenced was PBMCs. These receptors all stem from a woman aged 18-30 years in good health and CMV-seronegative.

CDR3 bases: TGTGCCAGCAGCAAGAGAAGAGGGACTAGCGGAAGCACAGATACGCAGTATTTT. This encodes CASSKRRGTSGSTDTQYF. The genes are TRBV7-9 and TRBJ2-3, with 11 bases matching TRBD2. CDR1 and CDR2 (germline): SEHNR, FQNEAQ (reference sequence). Trimming at V came to 5 bases and at J to 0 bases, leaving 10 bases not matched to a gene. This CDR3 has 18 amino acids.

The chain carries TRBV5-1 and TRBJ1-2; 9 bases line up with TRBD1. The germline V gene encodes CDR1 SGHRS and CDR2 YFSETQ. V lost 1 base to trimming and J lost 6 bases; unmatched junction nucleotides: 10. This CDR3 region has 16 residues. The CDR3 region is CASSLRPGTGYNGYTF. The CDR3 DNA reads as TGCGCCAGCAGCTTGCGCCCCGGGACAGGGTATAATGGCTACACCTTC. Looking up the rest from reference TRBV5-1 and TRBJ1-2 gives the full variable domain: KAGVTQTPRYLIKTRGQQVTLSCSPISGHRSVSWYQQTPGQGLQFLFEYFSETQRNKGNFPGRFSGRQFSNSRSEMNVSTLELGDSALYLCASSLRPGTGYNGYTFGSGTRLTVV.

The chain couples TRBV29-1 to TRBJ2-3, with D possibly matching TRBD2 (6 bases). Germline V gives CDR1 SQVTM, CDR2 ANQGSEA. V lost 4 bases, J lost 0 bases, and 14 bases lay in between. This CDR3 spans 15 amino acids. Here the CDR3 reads CSVGGWGTSTDTQYF. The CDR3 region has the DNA TGCAGCGTTGGGGGGTGGGGGACTAGCACAGATACGCAGTATTTT.

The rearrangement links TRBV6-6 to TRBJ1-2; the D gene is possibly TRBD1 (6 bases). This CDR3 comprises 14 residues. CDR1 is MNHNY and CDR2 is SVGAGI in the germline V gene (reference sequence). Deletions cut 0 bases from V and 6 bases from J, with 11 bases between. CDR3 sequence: CASSYSKDSHGYTF. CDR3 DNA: TGTGCCAGCAGTTACTCTAAGGACAGCCATGGCTACACCTTC.

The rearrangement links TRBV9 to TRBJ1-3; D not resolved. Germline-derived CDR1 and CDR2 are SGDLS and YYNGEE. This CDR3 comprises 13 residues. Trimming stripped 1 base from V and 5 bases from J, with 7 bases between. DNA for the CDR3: TGTGCCAGCAGCGTAAGCCTGAGAAACACCATATATTTT. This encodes CASSVSLRNTIYF.

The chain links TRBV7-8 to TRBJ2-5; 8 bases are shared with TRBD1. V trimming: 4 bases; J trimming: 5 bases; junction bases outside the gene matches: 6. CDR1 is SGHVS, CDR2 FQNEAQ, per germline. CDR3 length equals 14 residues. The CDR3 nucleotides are TGTGCCAGCAGCTCTCGGACAGGGAGGGAGACCCAGTACTTC. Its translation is CASSSRTGRETQYF.

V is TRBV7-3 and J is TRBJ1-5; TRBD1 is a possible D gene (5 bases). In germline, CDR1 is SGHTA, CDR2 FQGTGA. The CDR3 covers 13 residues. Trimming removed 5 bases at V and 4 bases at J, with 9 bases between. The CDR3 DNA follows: TGTGCCAGCAGCGCGACAGTTAATCAGCCCCAGCATTTT. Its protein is CASSATVNQPQHF.

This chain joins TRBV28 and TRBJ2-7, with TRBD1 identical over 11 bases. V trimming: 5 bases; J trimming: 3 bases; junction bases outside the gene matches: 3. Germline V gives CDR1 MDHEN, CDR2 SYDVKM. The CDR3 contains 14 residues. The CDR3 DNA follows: TGTGCCAGCAGTACCGGGACAGGGGGCTACGAGCAGTACTTC. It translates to CASSTGTGGYEQYF. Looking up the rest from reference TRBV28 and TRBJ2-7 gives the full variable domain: DVKVTQSSRYLVKRTGEKVFLECVQDMDHENMFWYRQDPGLGLRLIYFSYDVKMKEKGDIPEGYSVSREKKERFSLILESASTNQTSMYLCASSTGTGGYEQYFGPGTRLTVT.

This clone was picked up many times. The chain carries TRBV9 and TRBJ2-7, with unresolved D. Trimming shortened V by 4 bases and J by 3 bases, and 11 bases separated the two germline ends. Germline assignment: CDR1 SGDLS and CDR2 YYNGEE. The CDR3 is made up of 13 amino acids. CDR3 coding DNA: TGTGCCAGCAGCTCCCTCCCGGGCTACGAGCAGTACTTC. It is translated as CASSSLPGYEQYF. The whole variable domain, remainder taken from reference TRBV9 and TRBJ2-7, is DSGVTQTPKHLITATGQRVTLRCSPRSGDLSVYWYQQSLDQGLQFLIQYYNGEERAKGNILERFSAQQFPDLHSELNLSSLELGDSALYFCASSSLPGYEQYFGPGTRLTVT.

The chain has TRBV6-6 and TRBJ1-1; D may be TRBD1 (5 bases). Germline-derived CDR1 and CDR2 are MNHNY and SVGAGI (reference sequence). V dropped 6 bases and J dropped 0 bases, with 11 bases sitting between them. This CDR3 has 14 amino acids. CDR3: CASSGTGMNTEAFF. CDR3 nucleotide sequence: TGTGCCAGCAGCGGAACAGGAATGAACACTGAAGCTTTCTTT.

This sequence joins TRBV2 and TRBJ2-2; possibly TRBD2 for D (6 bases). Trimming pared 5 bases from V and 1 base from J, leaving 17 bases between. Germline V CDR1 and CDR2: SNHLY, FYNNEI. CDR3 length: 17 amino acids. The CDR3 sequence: CASSPRAGGMNTGELFF. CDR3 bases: TGTGCCAGCAGTCCAAGGGCAGGCGGGATGAACACCGGGGAGCTGTTTTTT.

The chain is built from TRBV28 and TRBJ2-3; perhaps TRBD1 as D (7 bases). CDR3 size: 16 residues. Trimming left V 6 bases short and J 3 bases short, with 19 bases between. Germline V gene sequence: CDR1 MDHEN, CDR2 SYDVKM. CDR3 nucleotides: TGTGCCAGCAGCCTCATTGCGGGACAGTTGACAGATACGCAGTATTTT. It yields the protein CASSLIAGQLTDTQYF.

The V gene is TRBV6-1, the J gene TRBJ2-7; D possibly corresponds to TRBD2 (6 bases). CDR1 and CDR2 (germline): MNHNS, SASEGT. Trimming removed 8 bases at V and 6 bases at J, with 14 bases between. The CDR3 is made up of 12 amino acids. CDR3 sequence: CASERAGSEQYF. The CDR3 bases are TGTGCCAGCGAGAGGGCCGGGAGCGAGCAGTACTTC.

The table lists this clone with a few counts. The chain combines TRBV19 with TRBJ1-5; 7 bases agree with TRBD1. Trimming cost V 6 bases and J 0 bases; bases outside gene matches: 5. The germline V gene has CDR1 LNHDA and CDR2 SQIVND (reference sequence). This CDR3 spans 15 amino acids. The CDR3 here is CASSPGQDSNQPQHF. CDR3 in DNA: TGTGCCAGTAGCCCCGGACAGGATAGCAATCAGCCCCAGCATTTT.

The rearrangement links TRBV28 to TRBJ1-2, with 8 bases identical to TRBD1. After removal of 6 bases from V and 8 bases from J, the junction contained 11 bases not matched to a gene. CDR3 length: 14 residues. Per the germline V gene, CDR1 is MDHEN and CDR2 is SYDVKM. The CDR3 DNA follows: TGTGCCAGCAGACCAGGGGGCGCGTTGCGGGGCTACACCTTC. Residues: CASRPGGALRGYTF.

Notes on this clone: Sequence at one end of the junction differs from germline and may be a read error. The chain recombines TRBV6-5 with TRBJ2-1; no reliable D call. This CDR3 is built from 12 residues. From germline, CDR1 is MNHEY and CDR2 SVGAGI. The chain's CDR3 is CASSYSSNEQFF. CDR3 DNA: TGTGCCAGCAGTTACTCCTCCAATGAGCAGTTCTTC.

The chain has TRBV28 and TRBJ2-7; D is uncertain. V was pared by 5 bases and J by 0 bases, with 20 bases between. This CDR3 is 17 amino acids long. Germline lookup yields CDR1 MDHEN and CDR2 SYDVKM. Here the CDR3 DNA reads TGTGCCAGCAGTCAAAATGTCCTGGCAGTGATCTCCTACGAGCAGTACTTC. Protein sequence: CASSQNVLAVISYEQYF.

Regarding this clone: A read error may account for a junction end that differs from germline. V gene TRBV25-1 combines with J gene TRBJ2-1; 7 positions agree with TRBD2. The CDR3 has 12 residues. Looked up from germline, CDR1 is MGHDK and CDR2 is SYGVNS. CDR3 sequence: CASSPKGLGGLF. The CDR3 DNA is TGTGCCAGCAGTCCGAAAGGACTAGGCGGGCTCTTC.

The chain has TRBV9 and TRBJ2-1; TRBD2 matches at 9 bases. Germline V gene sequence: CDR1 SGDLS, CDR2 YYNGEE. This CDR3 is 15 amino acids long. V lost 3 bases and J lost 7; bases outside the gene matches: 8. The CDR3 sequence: CASSATGTSRNEQFF. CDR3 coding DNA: TGTGCCAGCAGCGCAACCGGGACTAGCCGGAATGAGCAGTTCTTC.

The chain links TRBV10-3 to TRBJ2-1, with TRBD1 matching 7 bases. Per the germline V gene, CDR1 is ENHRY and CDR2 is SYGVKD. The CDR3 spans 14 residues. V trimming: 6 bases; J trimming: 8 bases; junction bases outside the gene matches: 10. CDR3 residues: CAISAPLGGDEQFF. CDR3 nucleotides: TGTGCCATCAGCGCGCCTCTAGGGGGCGATGAGCAGTTCTTC.

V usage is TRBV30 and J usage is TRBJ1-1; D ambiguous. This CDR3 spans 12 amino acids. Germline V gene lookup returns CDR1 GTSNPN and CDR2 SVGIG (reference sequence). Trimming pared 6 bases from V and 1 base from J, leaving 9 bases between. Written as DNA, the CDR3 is TGTGCCTGCCACCCGAGGAACACTGAAGCTTTCTTT. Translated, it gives CACHPRNTEAFF. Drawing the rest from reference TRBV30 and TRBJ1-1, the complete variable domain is SQTIHQWPATLVQPVGSPLSLECTVEGTSNPNLYWYRQAAGRGLQLLFYSVGIGQISSEVPQNLSASRPQDRQFILSSKKLLLSDSGFYLCACHPRNTEAFFGQGTRLTVV.

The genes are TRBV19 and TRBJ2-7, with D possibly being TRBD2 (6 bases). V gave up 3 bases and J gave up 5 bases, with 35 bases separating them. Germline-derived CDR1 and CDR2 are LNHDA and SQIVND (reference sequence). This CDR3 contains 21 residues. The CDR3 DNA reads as TGTGCCAGTAGTATTAGGCTTGGTCTACTAAACGGGAGACCCGTAAACGACGAGCAGTACTTC. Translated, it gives CASSIRLGLLNGRPVNDEQYF.

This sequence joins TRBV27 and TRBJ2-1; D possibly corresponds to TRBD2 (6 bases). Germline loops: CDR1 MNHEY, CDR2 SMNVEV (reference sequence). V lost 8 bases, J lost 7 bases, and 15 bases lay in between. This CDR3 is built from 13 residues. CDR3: CASSRLGRNEQFF. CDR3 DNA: TGTGCCAGCTCTAGACTAGGTAGGAATGAGCAGTTCTTC.

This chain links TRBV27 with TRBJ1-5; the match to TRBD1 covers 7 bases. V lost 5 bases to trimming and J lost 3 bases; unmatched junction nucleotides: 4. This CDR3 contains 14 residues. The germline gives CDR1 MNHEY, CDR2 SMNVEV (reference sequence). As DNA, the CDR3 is TGTGCCAGCAGTACTGGGACAGCCAATCAGCCCCAGCATTTT. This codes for CASSTGTANQPQHF.

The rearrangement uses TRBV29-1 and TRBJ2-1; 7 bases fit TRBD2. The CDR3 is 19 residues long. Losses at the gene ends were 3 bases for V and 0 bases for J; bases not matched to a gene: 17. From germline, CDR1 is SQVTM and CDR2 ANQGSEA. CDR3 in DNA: TGCAGCGTTGACTCAGTGGTAGGGAGAAGCGGGGACTCCTACAATGAGCAGTTCTTC. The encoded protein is CSVDSVVGRSGDSYNEQFF.

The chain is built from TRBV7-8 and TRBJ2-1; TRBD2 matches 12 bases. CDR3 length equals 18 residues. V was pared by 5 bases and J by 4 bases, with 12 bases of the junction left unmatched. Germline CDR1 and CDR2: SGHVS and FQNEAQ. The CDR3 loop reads CASSPRPLAGGPYNEQFF. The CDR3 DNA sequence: TGTGCCAGCAGCCCCCGGCCGCTAGCGGGAGGGCCATACAATGAGCAGTTCTTC.

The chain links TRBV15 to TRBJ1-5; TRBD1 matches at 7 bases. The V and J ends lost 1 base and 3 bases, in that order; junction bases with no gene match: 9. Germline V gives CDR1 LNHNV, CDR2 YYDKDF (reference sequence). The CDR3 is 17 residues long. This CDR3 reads CATSRGVDRLFNQPQHF. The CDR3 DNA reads TGTGCCACCAGCAGAGGAGTGGACAGGCTATTCAATCAGCCCCAGCATTTT.